This T cell receptor (beta chain) was retrieved from a study of Ad26.COV2.S vaccination and SARS-CoV-2 variants. V lost 4 bases, J lost 2 bases, and 3 bases stayed unmatched. This CDR3 is 14 amino acids long. The germline CDR1 and CDR2 sequences are SGHVS and FQNEAQ. Data came from immunoSEQ multiplex PCR; TCRdb stores just in-frame clones and leaves some out. The table has around 300,000 clones, 85% to 90% seen once. Treatment reported: around 19 received Ad26.COV2.S at low or high dose, single or two shots; several received placebo; per-sample allocation not given. Specimens were obtained on day 63 following the first vaccine or placebo injection.

The sequence derives from a person between 18 and 60 years old who received the Ad26.COV2.S COVID-19 vaccine or a placebo. The chain has TRBV7-8 and TRBJ2-3, with 7 nucleotides matching TRBD1. The material was peripheral blood, obtained in a trial of Ad26.COV2.S vaccine versus placebo. This CDR3 reads CASSWTGPTDTQYF. DNA for the CDR3: TGTGCCAGCAGCTGGACAGGTCCCACAGATACGCAGTATTTT.